This T cell receptor (beta chain) stems from a study of tumor-infiltrating lymphocytes in primary liver carcinoma (dated by TCRdb to 2016 to 2017). As for the study more broadly: Surgical resection was performed in China between November 2015 and early 2016 on roughly 5 patients with histopathologically diagnosed primary liver carcinoma. Of the five patients, three men and two women aged 30 to 69 years, four had hepatocellular carcinoma and one had combined HCC and intrahepatic cholangiocarcinoma. The tumors of the five patients were staged as T1-T3 N0M0, with maximum diameters ranging from roughly 4 to 10 cm. Each sample produced roughly 3.65 to 7.5 million productive TCRbeta reads, and read depth showed no significant difference between tissue types. For each liver tumor, the study sampled five regions along with adjacent normal tissue and blood, and applied TCRbeta repertoire sequencing, expression microarrays and whole-exome sequencing. A total of 35 or so specimens from 5 patients underwent TCRbeta repertoire sequencing, comprising about 25 tumor regions, 5 adjacent noncancerous liver tissues and 5 peripheral blood samples. Technical replicate repertoires showed high reproducibility, with mean shared-clone rates roughly 0.87 and correlation coefficients above 0.95. Findings and caveats that apply to the study as a whole: Only the TCR beta chain was sequenced, which likely underestimates true repertoire diversity because unpaired alpha chains were not captured. Pairs of tumor regions showed greater repertoire overlap (mean about 36%) than tumor-adjacent pairs (roughly 17%) or tumor-blood pairs (approximately 15%), which is consistent with antigen-driven expansion. A significantly larger repertoire fraction was made up by the top 250 clones in tumors than in blood (p = 0.039). Bulk unsorted samples precluded comparing CD4+ and CD8+ T cell repertoires. The study included only a few patients, and the authors note findings should be validated in a larger study.

Using a constant-region primer and ProtoScript II reverse transcriptase, TCRbeta-specific cDNA was reverse-transcribed from 400 to 550 ng total RNA. Three nested multiplex PCR rounds, following a slightly modified ARM-PCR procedure, were used to build the TCRbeta libraries. The first two PCR rounds used multiplex TRBV1-TRBV30 forward primers with a Cbeta reverse primer, each for about 10 cycles. Sample barcodes and Illumina adapters were added in a final 25-cycle PCR with Deep VentR polymerase. Before sequencing, amplicons between 200 and 500 bp were purified from gel using a QIAquick gel extraction kit. TCRbeta amplicons were sequenced on an Illumina HiSeq 2500 with 250-bp paired-end reads. As for how the authors treated the data: Quality trimming of reads was performed with Trimmomatic v0.33, and paired reads were merged with FLASH v1.2.11 so that full CDR3 sequences could be recovered. V, D and J germline segments were assigned to the rearranged TCRbeta sequences by MiGEC v1.2.1b. Clonotype statistics and Shannon-Wiener diversity indices were calculated with VDJtools v1.0.0. Except for diversity analysis, only the 250 most abundant clonotypes of each sample were used in subsequent analyses to reduce sampling bias. TCRdb reran the public reads through fastp at Q25 and MiXCR, keeping productive beta chains. Each CDR3 protein appears once, grouped with its most common genes and DNA. It is TCRdb's table, rather than the study itself, that gives the V and J calls and clone size. Within this sample are about 320,000 distinct CDR3 sequences, with approximately 65% of them counted one time only. The leading ten clones occupy approximately 9% of the sample.

Blood RNA was extracted from unsorted whole blood with TRIzol reagent; germline DNA came from the DNeasy Blood & Tissue kit. At the time of sampling, the patients had chronic HBV infection and had not received any treatment. Before surgery, around 4.2 milliliters of peripheral blood were collected into K2EDTA tubes. As to this clonotype: Its binding antigen is unknown. This CDR3 is missing its conserved last phenylalanine or tryptophan, likely due to a read error.

Taken from the germline V gene, the CDR1 and CDR2 loops are SNHLY and FYNNEI. Compared with germline, V lacks 6 bases and J lacks 1 base; bases without a gene match: 7. The CDR3 is 16 amino acids in total, end residues counted. Only the CDR3 DNA is retained, 48 bases long and in frame from the first base. Sequencing was carried out using peripheral blood. The TCR sequence derives from a man between 35 and 55 years old with primary liver carcinoma and hepatitis B virus infection. The rearrangement joined TRBV2 to TRBJ1-5; TRBD1 matches 9 bases in the middle. DNA sequence: TGTGCCAGCAGAAACGGGGGACAGGGCAGCAATCAGCCCCAGCATCTT. Its protein product is CASRNGGQGSNQPQHL.